This T cell receptor beta chain was sequenced for a study of cytomegalovirus exposure and HLA in healthy donors. Researchers ran the PCR with 60 Vbeta and 13 Jbeta primers. Generated by immunoSEQ multiplex PCR, the TCRdb table keeps only in-frame clones and is missing some. The sample has 90,000 to 120,000 clones; roughly 80% are singletons. Germline CDR1 is MNHEY and CDR2 is SVGAGI. Trimming cost V 8 bases and J 1 base; bases outside gene matches: 7. CDR3 length equals 15 residues. This TCR was recovered from a female donor in good health and CMV-seropositive. Sequenced: PBMCs. This chain joins TRBV6-5 and TRBJ2-1; 8 bases agree with TRBD2. CDR3 residues: CASGGRGVSYNEQFF. The CDR3 coding sequence is TGTGCCAGCGGGGGGCGGGGGGTTTCCTACAATGAGCAGTTCTTC.